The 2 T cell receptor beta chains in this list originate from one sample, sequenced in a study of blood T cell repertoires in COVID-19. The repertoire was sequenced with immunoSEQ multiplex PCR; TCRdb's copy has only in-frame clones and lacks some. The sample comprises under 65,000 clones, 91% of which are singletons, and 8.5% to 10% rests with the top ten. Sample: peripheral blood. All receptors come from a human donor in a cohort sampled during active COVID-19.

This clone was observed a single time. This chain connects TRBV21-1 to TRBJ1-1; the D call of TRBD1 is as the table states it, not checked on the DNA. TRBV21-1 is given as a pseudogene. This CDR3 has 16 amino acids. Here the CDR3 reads CASWKSLTGLRSEAFF. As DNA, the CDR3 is TGTGCCAGCTGGAAGAGCCTGACAGGGCTGCGATCTGAAGCTTTCTTT.

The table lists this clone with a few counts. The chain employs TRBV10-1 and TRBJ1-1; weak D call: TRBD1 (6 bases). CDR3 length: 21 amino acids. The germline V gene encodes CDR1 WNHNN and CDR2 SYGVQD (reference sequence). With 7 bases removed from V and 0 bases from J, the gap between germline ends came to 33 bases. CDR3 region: CASTDYPGQKVKNDMNTEAFF. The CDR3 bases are TGCGCCAGCACGGATTACCCCGGACAGAAAGTAAAAAACGACATGAACACTGAAGCTTTCTTT.